The 20 T cell receptor beta chains reported below all come from one sample, sequenced in a study of blood T cell repertoires in COVID-19. Only in-frame clones appear in the TCRdb table, and some are missing; sequencing was by immunoSEQ multiplex PCR. The sample carries some 300,000 clones, roughly 90% recorded once. The material sequenced was PBMCs or T cells enriched from blood (not recorded which). The receptor set was obtained from a young woman who had recovered from COVID-19.

The chain has TRBV2 and TRBJ1-1; D is perhaps TRBD1 (5 bases). The CDR3 has 14 amino acids. V dropped 3 bases and J dropped 5 bases, with 13 bases sitting between them. CDR1 and CDR2 from the germline V gene are SNHLY and FYNNEI. The CDR3 loop is CASSDRQGGTEAFF. The CDR3, as DNA: TGTGCCAGCAGTGATCGGCAGGGTGGAACTGAAGCTTTCTTT. Full variable domain (rest looked up from reference TRBV2 and TRBJ1-1): EPEVTQTPSHQVTQMGQEVILRCVPISNHLYFYWYRQILGQKVEFLVSFYNNEISEKSEIFDDQFSVERPDGSNFTLKIRSTKLEDSAMYFCASSDRQGGTEAFFGQGTRLTVV.

The chain couples TRBV6-5 to TRBJ1-3; 8 bases fit TRBD1. CDR3 length: 14 amino acids. Germline CDR1 is MNHEY and CDR2 is SVGAGI. The V segment lost 6 bases and the J segment 4 bases; nucleotides outside the gene matches: 5. The CDR3 protein is CASRRQGTGNTIYF. The DNA for the CDR3 is TGTGCCAGCAGAAGACAGGGGACCGGAAACACCATATATTTT.

The chain combines TRBV10-1 with TRBJ1-1, with D possibly being TRBD1 (5 bases). Trimming removed 0 bases from V and 6 bases from J, with 8 bases in between. CDR1 is WNHNN, CDR2 SYGVQD, per germline (reference sequence). CDR3 length equals 13 residues. The CDR3 reads CASSESGHPEAFF. In DNA form, the CDR3 reads TGCGCCAGCAGTGAGTCTGGACACCCTGAAGCTTTCTTT.

The V and J genes are TRBV5-4 and TRBJ1-3; D perhaps matches TRBD1 (5 bases). The germline gives CDR1 SGHNT, CDR2 YYREEE (reference sequence). This CDR3 has 16 amino acids. V lost 0 bases to trimming and J lost 0 bases, with 10 bases between them. The CDR3 DNA is TGTGCCAGCAGCTTGGTTGGGGGGTACTCTGGAAACACCATATATTTT. This sequence encodes CASSLVGGYSGNTIYF.

The V and J genes are TRBV6-5 and TRBJ2-3; possibly TRBD2 for D (6 bases). V gave up 11 bases and J gave up 0 bases, with 18 bases separating them. The CDR3 contains 15 residues. Germline CDR1 reads MNHEY; CDR2 reads SVGAGI. The CDR3 DNA follows: TGTGCCTCCAGAGGCGGGGAAGGGAGCACAGATACGCAGTATTTT. This sequence encodes CASRGGEGSTDTQYF.

The V call is TRBV19, the J call TRBJ1-3; TRBD1 is a possible D gene (5 bases). Germline CDR1 and CDR2: LNHDA and SQIVND (reference sequence). V lost 7 bases and J lost 0, with 10 bases in between. The CDR3 runs to 14 residues. In nucleotides, the CDR3 is TGTGCCAGTAAGCGACAGAACTCTGGAAACACCATATATTTT. This translates into CASKRQNSGNTIYF. Full variable domain (outside the CDR3, taken from reference TRBV19 and TRBJ1-3): DGGITQSPKYLFRKEGQNVTLSCEQNLNHDAMYWYRQDPGQGLRLIYYSQIVNDFQKGDIAEGYSVSREKKESFPLTVTSAQKNPTAFYLCASKRQNSGNTIYFGEGSWLTVV.

The V and J genes are TRBV5-1 and TRBJ1-5, with D perhaps matching TRBD1 (6 bases). The length of the CDR3 is 18 residues. Trimming stripped 4 bases from V and 5 bases from J, with 25 bases between. Germline CDR1 is SGHRS and CDR2 is YFSETQ. CDR3 in DNA: TGCGCCAGCAGCCGAAAGACGCAACCACAGGGTATCGATCAGCCCCAGCATTTT. Its translation: CASSRKTQPQGIDQPQHF.

The J gene is TRBJ1-5, the V gene TRBV7-8; 9 positions match TRBD1. This CDR3 region has 17 residues. V dropped 5 bases and J dropped 0; count of bases not matched to a gene: 8. The germline gives CDR1 SGHVS, CDR2 FQNEAQ. CDR3 loop: CASSTSRDRASNQPQHF. The CDR3, as DNA: TGTGCCAGCAGCACAAGCCGGGACAGGGCTAGCAATCAGCCCCAGCATTTT.

The rearrangement joins TRBV18 to TRBJ2-5; a weak D match, TRBD1 (6 bases). Trimming cost V 2 bases and J 1 base, with 11 bases left between them. Germline CDR1 and CDR2: KGHSH and LQKENI. The CDR3 loop spans 15 amino acids. CDR3 bases: TGTGCCAGCTCACCATCCGCGGACAGCCAAGAGACCCAGTACTTC. Amino acids: CASSPSADSQETQYF.

The chain combines TRBV5-8 with TRBJ2-3, with TRBD1 identical over 8 bases. The CDR3 covers 14 residues. Germline loops: CDR1 SGHTS, CDR2 YDEGEE. V lost 2 bases to trimming and J lost 5 bases; unmatched junction nucleotides: 4. The CDR3 loop reads CASSFRQGRDTQYF. CDR3 sequence (DNA): TGTGCCAGCAGCTTTAGACAGGGGCGAGATACGCAGTATTTT.

This rearrangement joins TRBV5-5 to TRBJ2-2; D uncertain. Germline V gene data show CDR1 as SGHKS and CDR2 as YYEKEE (reference sequence). Trimming stripped 7 bases from V and 0 bases from J, with 16 bases between. The CDR3 contains 16 residues. CDR3 sequence (DNA): TGTGCCAGCCTGACAAATCCCAGCTCGAACACCGGGGAGCTGTTTTTT. It encodes CASLTNPSSNTGELFF.

As to this clone: Other DNA sequences in the same sample also yield this CDR3. The chain employs TRBV9 and TRBJ2-3; tentatively, D is TRBD1 (6 bases). Germline CDR1 and CDR2: SGDLS and YYNGEE. Between the trimmed V and J ends, which lost 2 bases and 2 bases, there was a span of 15 bases. The CDR3 length is 16 residues. The CDR3 loop is CASSVGAGDSTDTQYF. CDR3 sequence (DNA): TGTGCCAGCAGCGTTGGGGCAGGGGATTCCACAGATACGCAGTATTTT.

This chain connects TRBV19 to TRBJ2-4; TRBD1 is a possible D gene (5 bases). The length of the CDR3 is 12 residues. Trimming pared 7 bases from V and 10 bases from J, leaving 14 bases between. Per the germline V gene, CDR1 is LNHDA and CDR2 is SQIVND (reference sequence). The CDR3 reads CASTGRESIQYF. CDR3 bases: TGTGCCAGTACCGGCAGGGAATCGATTCAGTACTTC. The variable domain in full, completed from reference TRBV19 and TRBJ2-4, reads DGGITQSPKYLFRKEGQNVTLSCEQNLNHDAMYWYRQDPGQGLRLIYYSQIVNDFQKGDIAEGYSVSREKKESFPLTVTSAQKNPTAFYLCASTGRESIQYFGAGTRLSVL.

V gene TRBV25-1 combines with J gene TRBJ2-1; 7 bases align to TRBD1. The CDR3 totals 17 residues. Per germline, CDR1 MGHDK and CDR2 SYGVNS. The J segment lost 1 base and the V segment lost 1 base, leaving 7 bases of the junction unmatched. The CDR3 protein is CASSELNRGLSYNEQFF. The CDR3 DNA reads TGTGCCAGCAGTGAATTGAACAGGGGCTTATCCTACAATGAGCAGTTCTTC.

The V gene is TRBV6-2 or TRBV6-3, the J gene TRBJ1-2, with TRBD1 as a possible D gene (5 bases). Germline V lookup: CDR1 MNHEY, CDR2 SVGEGT. The CDR3 totals 12 residues. V was trimmed by 5 bases and J by 14 bases, leaving 18 bases between them. The CDR3 spells CASSPDTGPRTF. CDR3 DNA: TGTGCCAGCAGTCCCGATACAGGACCCCGGACCTTC.

CDR3 DNA: TGTGCCAGCAGCTCACTCCGGGACAGGGTCTACGAGCAGTACTTC. Protein product: CASSSLRDRVYEQYF. The gene calls are TRBV11-2 and TRBJ2-7; TRBD1 matches 9 bases. Germline-derived CDR1 and CDR2 are SGHAT and FQNNGV. This CDR3 has 15 amino acids. V shed 4 bases, J shed 3 bases, and the junction held 7 bases outside the gene matches.

V usage is TRBV18 and J usage is TRBJ1-2, with a weak D call TRBD1 (5 bases). Trimming removed 3 bases at V and 8 bases at J, with 13 bases between. The CDR3 extends over 13 amino acids. Germline V gene sequence: CDR1 KGHSH, CDR2 LQKENI. Here the CDR3 reads CASSPDRVYGYTF. CDR3 coding DNA: TGTGCCAGCTCACCTGACAGAGTCTACGGCTACACCTTC.

This rearrangement joins TRBV7-2 to TRBJ1-6; D is ambiguous. Trimming left V 5 bases short and J 9 bases short, with 14 bases between. Germline V gene sequence: CDR1 SGHTA, CDR2 FQGNSA. The CDR3 loop spans 14 amino acids. CDR3 sequence reads: CASSPTGRSSPLHF. CDR3 in DNA: TGTGCCAGCAGCCCCACCGGGAGAAGTTCACCCCTCCACTTT.

The chain recombines TRBV29-1 with TRBJ1-2, with 8 bases identical to TRBD1. Unmatched junction bases numbered 9, after V lost 6 bases and J lost 6 bases. Germline lookup yields CDR1 SQVTM and CDR2 ANQGSEA. The CDR3 runs to 13 residues. The CDR3: CSVATGGSDGYTF. The CDR3 region has the DNA TGCAGCGTGGCAACAGGGGGATCGGATGGCTACACCTTC.

V usage is TRBV7-6 and J usage is TRBJ2-5; 14 nucleotides match TRBD2. The CDR3 loop spans 16 amino acids. Germline assignment: CDR1 SGHVS and CDR2 FNYEAQ. V gave up 1 base and J gave up 2 bases; unmatched junction bases: 0. The CDR3 reads CASSLGLAGGQETQYF. In DNA form, the CDR3 reads TGTGCCAGCAGCTTAGGACTAGCGGGAGGGCAAGAGACCCAGTACTTC.